The 2 T cell receptor beta chains listed next were all sequenced from one sample in a study of blood T cell dynamics during melanoma immunotherapy. The protocol was immunoSEQ multiplex PCR, while the TCRdb copy is restricted to in-frame clones and leaves out a portion. The sample has approximately 14,000 clones, about 94% seen once. Specified time point: week 3, after first cycle of checkpoint inhibitor. The source material was blood, sampled from a patient treated with checkpoint blockade. Receptors originate from a human donor with melanoma.

This sequence joins TRBV11-3 and TRBJ2-2, with a weak D call TRBD2 (6 bases). The CDR3 has 14 residues. V shed 3 bases and J shed 1 base, with 6 bases lying between them. CDR1 is SGHNT, CDR2 YENEEA, per germline. Here the CDR3 reads CASSFGGNTGELFF. DNA of the CDR3: TGTGCCAGCAGCTTCGGGGGGAACACCGGGGAGCTGTTTTTT.

J is TRBJ2-1 and V is TRBV13; D is ambiguous. V was pared by 5 bases and J by 0 bases, with 17 bases between. The CDR3 sequence is 17 residues long. Germline CDR1 and CDR2: PRHDT and FYEKMQ (reference sequence). For the CDR3, the DNA is TGTGCCAGCAGCGCCTCGGACCAAGTGCTCTCCTACAATGAGCAGTTCTTC. This gives the protein CASSASDQVLSYNEQFF.